The 7 T cell receptor beta chains in this list originate from one sample, sequenced in a study of cytomegalovirus exposure and HLA in healthy donors. Use of 60 Vbeta and 13 Jbeta primers characterized the PCR. Only in-frame clones appear in the TCRdb table, and some are missing; sequencing was by immunoSEQ multiplex PCR. The table shows some 120,000 clones, with about 74% occurring only once. Material: PBMCs. The receptors come from a man aged 35 to 55 in good health and CMV-seropositive.

This chain links TRBV2 with TRBJ1-1; D perhaps matches TRBD1 (6 bases). V gave up 3 bases and J gave up 1 base, with 15 bases separating them. The germline CDR1 and CDR2 sequences are SNHLY and FYNNEI. The CDR3 sequence is 16 residues long. CDR3 sequence reads: CASSENREIRNTEAFF. The DNA of the CDR3 is TGTGCCAGCAGTGAGAACAGGGAGATTCGGAACACTGAAGCTTTCTTT.

The chain is built from TRBV5-5 and TRBJ1-6; D may be TRBD1 (6 bases). Germline V gives CDR1 SGHKS, CDR2 YYEKEE (reference sequence). Between the trimmed V and J ends, which lost 3 bases and 6 bases, there was a span of 10 bases. This CDR3 comprises 14 residues. The CDR3 nucleotides read TGTGCCAGCAGCTCTGAAGGGGGTAATTCACCCCTCCACTTT. Its protein product is CASSSEGGNSPLHF. Based on the CDR3 plus reference TRBV5-5 and TRBJ1-6, the full variable domain is DAGVTQSPTHLIKTRGQQVTLRCSPISGHKSVSWYQQVLGQGPQFIFQYYEKEERGRGNFPDRFSARQFPNYSSELNVNALLLGDSALYLCASSSEGGNSPLHFGNGTRLTVT.

This clone was detected a few times. The chain has TRBV4-2 and TRBJ2-1; perhaps TRBD2 as D (6 bases). Germline-derived CDR1 and CDR2 are LGHNA and YNFKEQ. This CDR3 spans 18 amino acids. Trimming took 0 bases from V and 0 from J, leaving 15 bases between them. CDR3 nucleotide sequence: TGTGCCAGCAGCCAAGACCCCTATAGCGGAAGCTCCTACAATGAGCAGTTCTTC. It codes for CASSQDPYSGSSYNEQFF.

V gene TRBV9 combines with J gene TRBJ1-1; 7 bases are shared with TRBD1. Germline V gives CDR1 SGDLS, CDR2 YYNGEE. The CDR3 loop spans 12 amino acids. Trimming at V came to 4 bases and at J to 9 bases, leaving 6 bases not matched to a gene. CDR3 in DNA: TGTGCCAGCAGCCCCCGACAGGGTAAAGCTTTCTTT. Translated, it gives CASSPRQGKAFF.

A few counts support this clone. The CDR3, as DNA: TGTGCCAGCAGCCAGACTAGCCGAGAGACCCAGTACTTC. Translating gives CASSQTSRETQYF. The chain joins TRBV11-3 to TRBJ2-5; 7 bases agree with TRBD2. Germline CDR1 and CDR2: SGHNT and YENEEA. CDR3 length equals 13 residues. The junction had 4 bases not matched to a gene; V was cut back by 5 bases and J by 4 bases. Full variable domain (remainder filled in from reference TRBV11-3 and TRBJ2-5): EAGVVQSPRYKIIEKKQPVAFWCNPISGHNTLYWYLQNLGQGPELLIRYENEEAVDDSQLPKDRFSAERLKGVDSTLKIQPAELGDSAVYLCASSQTSRETQYFGPGTRLLVL.

The J gene is TRBJ2-1, the V gene TRBV2; TRBD2 might be the D (5 bases). The CDR3 extends over 14 amino acids. V shed 7 bases and J shed 10 bases, with 20 bases lying between them. Germline lookup yields CDR1 SNHLY and CDR2 FYNNEI. The CDR3 loop reads CASMTTRPVLEQFF. The CDR3 bases are TGTGCCAGCATGACTACCAGACCCGTCCTGGAGCAGTTCTTC.

The chain uses TRBV5-1 and TRBJ2-3; 10 bases align to TRBD2. V dropped 2 bases and J dropped 3; count of bases not matched to a gene: 3. From germline, CDR1 is SGHRS and CDR2 YFSETQ. This CDR3 comprises 15 residues. The CDR3 nucleotides read TGCGCCAGCAGCTTTTATAGCGGGGGGACAGATACGCAGTATTTT. As protein: CASSFYSGGTDTQYF.